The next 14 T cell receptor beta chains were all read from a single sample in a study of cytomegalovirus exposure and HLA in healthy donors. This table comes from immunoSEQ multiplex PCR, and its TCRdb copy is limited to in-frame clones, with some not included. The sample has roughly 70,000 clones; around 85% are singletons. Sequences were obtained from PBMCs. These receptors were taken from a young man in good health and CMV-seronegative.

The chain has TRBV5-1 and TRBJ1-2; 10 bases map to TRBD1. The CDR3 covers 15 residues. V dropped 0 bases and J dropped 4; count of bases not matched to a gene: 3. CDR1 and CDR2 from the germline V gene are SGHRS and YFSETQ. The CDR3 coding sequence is TGCGCCAGCAGCTTGGGGGGGACAGGGGTCTATGGCTACACCTTC. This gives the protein CASSLGGTGVYGYTF.

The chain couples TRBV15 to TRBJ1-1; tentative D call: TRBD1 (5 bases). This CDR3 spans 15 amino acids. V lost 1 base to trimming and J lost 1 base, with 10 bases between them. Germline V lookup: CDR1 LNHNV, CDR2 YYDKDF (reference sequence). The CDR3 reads CATSRGQSGNTEAFF. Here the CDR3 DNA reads TGTGCCACCAGCAGAGGACAGTCCGGGAACACTGAAGCTTTCTTT.

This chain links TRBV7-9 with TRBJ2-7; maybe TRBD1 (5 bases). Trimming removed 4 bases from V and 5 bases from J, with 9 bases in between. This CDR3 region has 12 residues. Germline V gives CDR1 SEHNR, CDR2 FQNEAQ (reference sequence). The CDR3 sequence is CASSSWGNEQYF. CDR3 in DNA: TGTGCCAGCAGCTCATGGGGCAACGAGCAGTACTTC.

CDR3 DNA: TGTGCCAGCAGTTTATTGGGTGCGGGGGGGCAGGGCTACGAGCAGTACTTC. Residues: CASSLLGAGGQGYEQYF. V is TRBV27 and J is TRBJ2-7, with 9 bases identical to TRBD2. CDR1 MNHEY and CDR2 SMNVEV come from the germline V gene (reference sequence). The CDR3 totals 17 residues. V shed 1 base, J shed 3 bases, and the junction held 10 bases outside the gene matches.

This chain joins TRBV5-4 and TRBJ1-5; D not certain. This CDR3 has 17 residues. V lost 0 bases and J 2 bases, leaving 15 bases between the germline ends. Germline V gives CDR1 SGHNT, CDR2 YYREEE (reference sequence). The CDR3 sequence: CASSLDLGGDGNQPQHF. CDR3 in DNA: TGTGCCAGCAGCTTGGATCTTGGCGGTGATGGCAATCAGCCCCAGCATTTT.

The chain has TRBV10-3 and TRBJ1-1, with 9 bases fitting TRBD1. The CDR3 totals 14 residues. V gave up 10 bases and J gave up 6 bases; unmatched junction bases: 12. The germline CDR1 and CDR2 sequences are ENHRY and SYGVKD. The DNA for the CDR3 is TGTGCCACTCAAGGGGACAGGGAGGGGGCTGAAGCTTTCTTT. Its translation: CATQGDREGAEAFF.

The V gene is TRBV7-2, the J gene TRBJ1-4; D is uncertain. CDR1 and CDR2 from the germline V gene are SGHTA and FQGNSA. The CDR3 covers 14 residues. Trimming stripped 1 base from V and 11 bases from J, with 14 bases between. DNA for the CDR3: TGTGCCAGCAGCTTAGATCCGTCCACGGAGAAACTGTTTTTT. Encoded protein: CASSLDPSTEKLFF.

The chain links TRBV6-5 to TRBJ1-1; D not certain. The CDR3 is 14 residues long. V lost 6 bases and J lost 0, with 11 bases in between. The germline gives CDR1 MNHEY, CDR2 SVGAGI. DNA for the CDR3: TGTGCCAGCAGCAGACTGCACCTGAACACTGAAGCTTTCTTT. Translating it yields CASSRLHLNTEAFF.

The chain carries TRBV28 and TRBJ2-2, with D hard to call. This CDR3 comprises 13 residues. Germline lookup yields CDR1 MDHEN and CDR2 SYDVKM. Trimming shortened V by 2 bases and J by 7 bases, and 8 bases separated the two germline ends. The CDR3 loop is CASSLTRGGELFF. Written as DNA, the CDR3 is TGTGCCAGCAGTTTAACGCGTGGCGGGGAGCTGTTTTTT.

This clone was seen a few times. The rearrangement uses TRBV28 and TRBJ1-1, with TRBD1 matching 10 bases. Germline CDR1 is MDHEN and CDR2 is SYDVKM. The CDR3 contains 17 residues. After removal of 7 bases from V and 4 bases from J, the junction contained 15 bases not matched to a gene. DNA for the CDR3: TGTGCCAGCATTCCGGGACAGGGGATTTTCGAGGGCACTGAAGCTTTCTTT. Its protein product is CASIPGQGIFEGTEAFF.

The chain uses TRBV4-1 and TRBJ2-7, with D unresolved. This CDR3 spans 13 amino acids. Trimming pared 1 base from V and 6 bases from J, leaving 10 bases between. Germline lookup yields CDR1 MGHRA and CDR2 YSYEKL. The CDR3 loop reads CASSQVGKSEQYF. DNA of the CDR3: TGCGCCAGCAGCCAAGTTGGCAAATCCGAGCAGTACTTC.

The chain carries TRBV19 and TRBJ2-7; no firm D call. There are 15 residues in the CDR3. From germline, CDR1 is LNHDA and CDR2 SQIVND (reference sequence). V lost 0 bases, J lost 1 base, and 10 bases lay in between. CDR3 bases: TGTGCCAGTAGTATAGACAGCGTACTTTCCTACGAGCAGTACTTC. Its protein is CASSIDSVLSYEQYF.

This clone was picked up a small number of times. The CDR3 coding sequence is TGCGCCAGCAGCCAAGTAAGCGGTGGCGAGACCCAGTACTTC. This gives the protein CASSQVSGGETQYF. The chain recombines TRBV4-1 with TRBJ2-5; D is possibly TRBD2 (5 bases). CDR3 length: 14 residues. The V end was cut by 1 base, the J end by 5 bases, with 11 bases between. Germline assignment: CDR1 MGHRA and CDR2 YSYEKL.

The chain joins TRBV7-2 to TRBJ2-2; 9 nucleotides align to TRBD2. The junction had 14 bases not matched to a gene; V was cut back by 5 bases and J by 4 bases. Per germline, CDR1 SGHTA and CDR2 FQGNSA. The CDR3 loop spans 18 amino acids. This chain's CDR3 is CASSRRWGGRALTGELFF. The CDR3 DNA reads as TGTGCCAGCAGCCGCCGGTGGGGCGGGAGGGCCCTCACCGGGGAGCTGTTTTTT.